Listed below are T cell receptor beta chains from one sample, sequenced in a study of blood T cells in healthy people across ages. TCRdb re-called the 5' RACE reads through MiXCR, storing one row per CDR3 protein. The sample has roughly 2 million distinct CDR3 sequences; 40% to 55% are singletons. The sequenced sample was blood. The source is a woman aged 40-49 years in good health. The CDR3 runs from the conserved cysteine through the conserved F or W. Clone size is stated in some rows and not others, as once, few, many or a class when expanded.

V,J,size,CDR3
TRBV4-3,TRBJ2-1,many,CASSQDSSYNEQFF
TRBV5-6,TRBJ2-7,NA,CASSQTDTDLFYEQYF
TRBV20-1,TRBJ2-5,NA,CSAPMRGLETQYF
TRBV7-2,TRBJ2-3,few,CASSPDGTTDTQYF
TRBV25-1,NA,NA,CASSEGDMTYEQYF
TRBV9,TRBJ2-2,NA,CASSNSQGQRELFF
TRBV12-3/TRBV12-4,TRBJ2-3,few,CASSFSASRADTQYF
TRBV28,TRBJ2-5,NA,CASSLPQRGDQETQYF
TRBV24-1,TRBJ2-1,NA,CATSGRGEQIHNSYNEQFF
TRBV6-5,TRBJ2-5,NA,CASTGGGLAYNEQYF